The 11 T cell receptor beta chains below all came from one sample that was sequenced in a study of shared clonotypes between healthy human individuals. Sequenced by immunoSEQ multiplex PCR; TCRdb stores in-frame clones only, minus some. The sample lists about 650,000 clones; over 95% were seen once. Naive CD8 cells, CD45RO-negative and positively selected for CCR7, excluded terminally differentiated effector memory CD45RA+ cells. Sample: naive CD8+ T cells sorted from blood. The source of these receptors is a woman in her twenties or thirties in good health.

This chain links TRBV11-2 with TRBJ2-1; D gene unclear. Germline V CDR1 and CDR2: SGHAT, FQNNGV. CDR3 size: 14 residues. Trimming cost V 0 bases and J 7 bases, with 10 bases left between them. The CDR3 coding sequence is TGTGCCAGCAGCTTAGATGGATGGGCGAATGAGCAGTTCTTC. Its translation is CASSLDGWANEQFF. The full variable domain, with the rest looked up from reference TRBV11-2 and TRBJ2-1, is EAGVAQSPRYKIIEKRQSVAFWCNPISGHATLYWYQQILGQGPKLLIQFQNNGVVDDSQLPKDRFSAERLKGVDSTLKIQPAKLEDSAVYLCASSLDGWANEQFFGPGTRLTVL.

The chain combines TRBV5-8 with TRBJ2-5; D is ambiguous. The CDR3 runs 13 residues. Looked up from germline, CDR1 is SGHTS and CDR2 is YDEGEE. V lost 4 bases, J lost 1 base, and 8 bases lay in between. The CDR3 DNA sequence: TGTGCCAGCAGCACGACCAGCCAAGAGACCCAGTACTTC. It yields the protein CASSTTSQETQYF.

The chain joins TRBV2 to TRBJ2-2; no definite D call. CDR1 is SNHLY, CDR2 FYNNEI, per germline. The CDR3 sequence is 15 residues long. Trimming removed 1 base from V and 1 base from J, with 7 bases in between. The CDR3 DNA follows: TGTGCCAGCAGTGAAGGCCGGAAGAACACCGGGGAGCTGTTTTTT. Translated: CASSEGRKNTGELFF. Together with reference TRBV2 and TRBJ2-2, the CDR3 gives the full variable domain: EPEVTQTPSHQVTQMGQEVILRCVPISNHLYFYWYRQILGQKVEFLVSFYNNEISEKSEIFDDQFSVERPDGSNFTLKIRSTKLEDSAMYFCASSEGRKNTGELFFGEGSRLTVL.

This sequence joins TRBV15 and TRBJ2-2; 9 bases line up with TRBD2. V shed 3 bases and J 8 bases; nucleotides not matched to a gene: 22. The germline CDR1 and CDR2 sequences are LNHNV and YYDKDF (reference sequence). The length of the CDR3 is 20 residues. The CDR3 DNA reads as TGTGCCACCAGCAGTGAAAGGTGGCCTAGCGGGAAGGGGGAGTATGGGGAGCTGTTTTTT. Translating gives CATSSERWPSGKGEYGELFF.

V and J are TRBV27 and TRBJ2-1; 10 bases are shared with TRBD2. The junction had 4 bases not matched to a gene; V was cut back by 3 bases and J by 2 bases. The CDR3 has 16 residues. Germline values: CDR1 MNHEY, CDR2 SMNVEV (reference sequence). The CDR3 nucleotides read TGTGCCAGCAGTTTTCCTAGCGGGGGCCCCTACAATGAGCAGTTCTTC. This sequence encodes CASSFPSGGPYNEQFF.

In the case of this clone: One end of the junction varies from germline; a read error may be responsible. This chain joins TRBV27 and TRBJ2-2; D gene ambiguous. The CDR3 extends over 13 amino acids. Looked up from germline, CDR1 is MNHEY and CDR2 is SMNVEV (reference sequence). CDR3 sequence reads: CASMPSNTGELFF. The CDR3 DNA is TGTGCGAGCATGCCCTCGAACACCGGGGAGCTGTTTTTT.

The chain carries TRBV27 and TRBJ1-6, with 8 bases fitting TRBD1. Germline CDR1 reads MNHEY; CDR2 reads SMNVEV (reference sequence). This CDR3 has 13 residues. The trim removed 4 bases at V and 7 bases at J, leaving 0 bases unmatched. Here the CDR3 reads CASSWTGNSPLHF. The CDR3 DNA reads as TGTGCCAGCAGTTGGACAGGGAATTCACCCCTCCACTTT.

The chain joins TRBV10-3 to TRBJ2-1; tentatively, D is TRBD2 (5 bases). Germline CDR1 is ENHRY and CDR2 is SYGVKD. There are 16 residues in the CDR3. The V and J ends lost 6 bases and 0 bases respectively, with 15 bases between them. The CDR3 region is CAISGKEESSYNEQFF. CDR3 DNA sequence: TGTGCCATCAGCGGGAAGGAGGAAAGCTCCTACAATGAGCAGTTCTTC.

The gene calls are TRBV11-2 and TRBJ1-5, with D perhaps TRBD1 (6 bases). The CDR3 has 14 amino acids. The ends were cut back, 5 bases at V and 5 bases at J, with 13 bases in the middle. The V gene's germline CDR1 is SGHAT and CDR2 FQNNGV. CDR3 coding DNA: TGTGCCAGCAGCGCAACAGGGTCGGATCAGCCCCAGCATTTT. It yields the protein CASSATGSDQPQHF.

This clone was recorded once. The V call is TRBV18, the J call TRBJ2-5; TRBD1 matches at 8 bases. Trimming took 0 bases from V and 5 from J; bases not matched to a gene: 20. The CDR3 is 20 residues long. Per germline, CDR1 KGHSH and CDR2 LQKENI. The CDR3 spells CASSPPAGQGALWSVETQYF. The DNA for the CDR3 is TGTGCCAGCTCACCACCCGCCGGCCAGGGGGCGTTATGGTCGGTGGAGACCCAGTACTTC.

The chain couples TRBV7-2 to TRBJ2-5, with 9 bases aligning to TRBD2. The end of the DNA aligns better with TRBJ2-7, so the J call may be wrong. CDR3 length equals 15 residues. Germline CDR1 reads SGHTA; CDR2 reads FQGNSA. The chain's CDR3 is CASSLETSGTYEQYF. The CDR3 DNA follows: TGTGCCAGCAGCTTAGAGACTAGCGGAACCTACGAGCAGTACTTC.